The 21 T cell receptor beta chains given below trace back to one sample, sequenced in a study of T cell responses to AZD1222 COVID-19 vaccine. The method was immunoSEQ multiplex PCR; TCRdb's version includes in-frame clones alone and lacks a portion of them. The sample lists 160,000 or so clones; around nine tenths were seen once. Sequenced here: peripheral blood, sampled on day 0 of AZD1222 vaccination. Receptors originate from an adult in good health.

The chain employs TRBV30 and TRBJ2-7, with TRBD2 matching over 7 bases. CDR1 is GTSNPN, CDR2 SVGIG, per germline (reference sequence). After removal of 0 bases from V and 5 bases from J, the junction contained 10 bases not matched to a gene. The CDR3 spans 15 residues. Written as DNA, the CDR3 is TGTGCCTGGAGTGTCGGGGCCGGGAGGAGAGACGAGCAGTACTTC. Protein product: CAWSVGAGRRDEQYF.

This chain links TRBV5-1 with TRBJ1-6; tentative D call: TRBD1 (6 bases). Trimming shortened V by 0 bases and J by 10 bases, and 8 bases separated the two germline ends. Germline-derived CDR1 and CDR2 are SGHRS and YFSETQ. The CDR3 is 13 amino acids. The CDR3: CASSLEGVSPLHF. CDR3 sequence (DNA): TGCGCCAGCAGCTTGGAGGGGGTCTCACCCCTCCACTTT.

J is TRBJ2-2 and V is TRBV4-1; D perhaps matches TRBD1 (6 bases). This CDR3 region has 14 residues. Germline lookup yields CDR1 MGHRA and CDR2 YSYEKL. V lost 4 bases, J lost 3 bases, and 9 bases lay in between. The CDR3 bases are TGCGCCAGCAGCCGCGCAGGGGACACCGGGGAGCTGTTTTTT. Translating it yields CASSRAGDTGELFF.

This sequence joins TRBV3-1 (or the pseudogene TRBV3-2) and TRBJ2-3; TRBD2 agrees at 15 bases. With V trimmed by 2 bases and J by 1 base, 7 bases remained unmatched. The CDR3 is 19 amino acids. Germline V gene sequence: CDR1 LGHDT, CDR2 YNNKEL (reference sequence). The CDR3 sequence is CASSQKGLAGGEGTDTQYF. The CDR3, as DNA: TGTGCCAGCAGCCAAAAGGGACTAGCGGGAGGTGAAGGCACAGATACGCAGTATTTT.

Here the CDR3 DNA reads TGCGCCAGCAGCTCCAGGGTGTCGGATGAAGCTTTCTTT. Protein: CASSSRVSDEAFF. V and J are TRBV5-1 and TRBJ1-1; possible D gene TRBD1, 5 bases. The CDR3 extends over 13 amino acids. V gave up 3 bases and J gave up 7 bases, with 13 bases separating them. From germline, CDR1 is SGHRS and CDR2 YFSETQ.

This clone has more than one count but fewer than ten. The chain joins TRBV4-1 to TRBJ1-5; D is ambiguous. The ends were cut back, 4 bases at V and 4 bases at J, with 11 bases in the middle. Germline values: CDR1 MGHRA, CDR2 YSYEKL. The CDR3 length is 14 residues. This CDR3 is CASSPREGNQPQHF. The CDR3 bases are TGCGCCAGCAGCCCACGAGAGGGAAATCAGCCCCAGCATTTT.

In its sample, this clone was seen a few times. The V and J genes are TRBV6-2 or TRBV6-3 and TRBJ2-1, with D maybe TRBD1 (5 bases). Germline V CDR1 and CDR2: MNHEY, SVGEGT. Trimming left V 5 bases short and J 5 bases short, with 10 bases between. CDR3 length: 13 amino acids. The CDR3 loop is CASSQQGHNEQFF. The CDR3 nucleotides are TGTGCCAGCAGTCAGCAGGGCCACAATGAGCAGTTCTTC.

The chain has TRBV5-8 and TRBJ2-7, with 12 positions matching TRBD2. Per germline, CDR1 SGHTS and CDR2 YDEGEE. V was pared by 1 base and J by 3 bases, with 5 bases of the junction left unmatched. The CDR3 is made up of 16 amino acids. Written as DNA, the CDR3 is TGTGCCAGCAGCTTGCCTCTAGCGGGAGGGCTCTACGAGCAGTACTTC. It yields the protein CASSLPLAGGLYEQYF.

The chain couples TRBV12-3 or TRBV12-4 to TRBJ1-2, with TRBD1 identical over 8 bases. V shed 6 bases and J 8 bases; nucleotides not matched to a gene: 8. CDR3 length equals 13 residues. CDR3 region: CASSRTGSLGYTF. DNA of the CDR3: TGTGCCAGCAGCAGGACAGGGTCCTTGGGCTACACCTTC.

This chain joins TRBV6-5 and TRBJ1-5; no clear D. CDR1 is MNHEY and CDR2 is SVGAGI in the germline V gene. The CDR3 contains 14 residues. V lost 4 bases, J lost 0 bases, and 7 bases lay in between. For the CDR3, the DNA is TGTGCCAGCAGTTCTCTAAATAGCAATCAGCCCCAGCATTTT. This translates into CASSSLNSNQPQHF.

The V and J genes are TRBV7-8 and TRBJ2-2; possibly TRBD2 for D (6 bases). The germline V and J ends were trimmed by 3 bases and 6 bases, with 11 bases remaining between them. CDR1 is SGHVS and CDR2 is FQNEAQ in the germline V gene. The CDR3 runs to 14 residues. The CDR3 sequence: CASSFGGGSGELFF. DNA of the CDR3: TGTGCCAGCAGCTTCGGGGGTGGGTCCGGGGAGCTGTTTTTT.

The chain combines TRBV7-2 with TRBJ1-4; no firm D call. CDR3 length: 14 amino acids. Germline values: CDR1 SGHTA, CDR2 FQGNSA. V was cut by 4 bases and J by 0 bases, with 6 bases left in between. The CDR3 spells CASSSHATNEKLFF. The CDR3 DNA follows: TGTGCCAGCAGCTCCCACGCAACTAATGAAAAACTGTTTTTT. The full variable domain, in which reference TRBV7-2 and TRBJ1-4 provide the parts outside the CDR3, is GAGVSQSPSNKVTEKGKDVELRCDPISGHTALYWYRQSLGQGLEFLIYFQGNSAPDKSGLPSDRFSAERTGGSVSTLTIQRTQQEDSAVYLCASSSHATNEKLFFGSGTQLSVL.

The J gene is TRBJ2-4, the V gene TRBV4-2; the D gene is possibly TRBD2 (6 bases). Germline V gene sequence: CDR1 LGHNA, CDR2 YNFKEQ. V was shortened by 0 bases and J by 6 bases, with 21 bases between the two germline ends. The CDR3 runs to 18 residues. CDR3 in DNA: TGTGCCAGCAGCCAAGATAGTGGGGTGGGGCGGGGATCAAACATTCAGTACTTC. This sequence encodes CASSQDSGVGRGSNIQYF.

The rearrangement uses TRBV3-1 (or the pseudogene TRBV3-2) and TRBJ1-5; D call uncertain. Germline V CDR1 and CDR2: LGHDT, YNNKEL (reference sequence). Trimming left V 1 base short and J 15 bases short, with 4 bases between. This CDR3 has 9 residues. Written as DNA, the CDR3 is TGTGCCAGCAGCCAAGTAGGGCATTTT. Residues: CASSQVGHF.

The CDR3 bases are TGTGCCACCAGTGAGCAGGCTGGCCAGCCCCAGCATTTT. Protein sequence: CATSEQAGQPQHF. The chain carries TRBV24-1 and TRBJ1-5; no definite D call. V dropped 4 bases and J dropped 7 bases, with 10 bases sitting between them. Germline-derived CDR1 and CDR2 are KGHDR and SFDVKD. The CDR3 is 13 residues long.

J is TRBJ1-2 and V is TRBV9; D call uncertain. The CDR3 runs to 15 residues. The V and J ends lost 0 bases and 8 bases respectively, with 17 bases between them. Germline values: CDR1 SGDLS, CDR2 YYNGEE. The CDR3 region is CASSVDSNPDEGYTF. The CDR3 DNA follows: TGTGCCAGCAGCGTAGACTCAAACCCAGACGAGGGCTACACCTTC. The complete variable domain, with remaining parts taken from reference TRBV9 and TRBJ1-2, reads DSGVTQTPKHLITATGQRVTLRCSPRSGDLSVYWYQQSLDQGLQFLIQYYNGEERAKGNILERFSAQQFPDLHSELNLSSLELGDSALYFCASSVDSNPDEGYTFGSGTRLTVV.

This clone was picked up one time. The chain employs TRBV11-3 and TRBJ1-5, with TRBD1 matching 12 bases. Germline loops: CDR1 SGHNT, CDR2 YENEEA. This CDR3 contains 19 residues. V gave up 5 bases and J gave up 7 bases; unmatched junction bases: 18. CDR3 loop: CASSPDPSTGTGGWQPQHF. The CDR3 coding sequence is TGTGCCAGCAGCCCAGACCCGTCTACCGGGACAGGGGGCTGGCAGCCCCAGCATTTT. The whole variable domain, filled in from reference TRBV11-3 and TRBJ1-5, reads EAGVVQSPRYKIIEKKQPVAFWCNPISGHNTLYWYLQNLGQGPELLIRYENEEAVDDSQLPKDRFSAERLKGVDSTLKIQPAELGDSAVYLCASSPDPSTGTGGWQPQHFGDGTRLSIL.

The chain couples TRBV7-9 to TRBJ1-1; D possibly corresponds to TRBD1 (5 bases). The CDR3 length is 13 residues. The germline V gene has CDR1 SEHNR and CDR2 FQNEAQ (reference sequence). V was pared by 4 bases and J by 1 base, with 7 bases between. This chain's CDR3 is CASSYTGNTEAFF. CDR3 nucleotides: TGTGCCAGCAGCTATACAGGGAACACTGAAGCTTTCTTT.

V usage is TRBV24-1 and J usage is TRBJ1-2, with D uncertain. The germline V gene has CDR1 KGHDR and CDR2 SFDVKD. The CDR3 totals 10 residues. Trimming took 7 bases from V and 8 from J, leaving 7 bases between them. The CDR3 reads CATRGGGYTF. The CDR3 coding sequence is TGTGCCACCAGGGGAGGAGGCTACACCTTC.

Details on this clone: In the same sample, other DNA sequences code for this CDR3. The chain carries TRBV5-4 and TRBJ1-1; D possibly corresponds to TRBD1 (6 bases). Germline loops: CDR1 SGHNT, CDR2 YYREEE (reference sequence). The V end was cut by 4 bases, the J end by 1 base, with 11 bases between. The CDR3 contains 14 residues. The CDR3 DNA reads as TGTGCCAGCAGCCCGACAGGACCGAACACTGAAGCTTTCTTT. Its protein product is CASSPTGPNTEAFF. Complete variable domain (other parts from reference TRBV5-4 and TRBJ1-1): ETGVTQSPTHLIKTRGQQVTLRCSSQSGHNTVSWYQQALGQGPQFIFQYYREEENGRGNFPPRFSGLQFPNYSSELNVNALELDDSALYLCASSPTGPNTEAFFGQGTRLTVV.

This rearrangement joins TRBV9 to TRBJ1-4; 7 bases are a match to TRBD1. CDR1 and CDR2 from the germline V gene are SGDLS and YYNGEE. CDR3 length equals 14 residues. V lost 5 bases to trimming and J lost 3 bases; unmatched junction nucleotides: 4. CDR3 sequence (DNA): TGTGCCAGCAGTTTAGGGGGCCCTAATGAAAAACTGTTTTTT. It codes for CASSLGGPNEKLFF.